This record covers a single TCR beta chain. Its antigen specificity is not known. No clone much larger than this one lies a single base away; base qualities are absent. The time point label here, explained by the study, means: after dendritic cell vaccination, including at tumor progression/relapse. Patients were selected on the basis of adequate residual fresh-frozen tumor tissue and more than two years of available survival data. An isocitrate dehydrogenase mutation was not carried by any of the glioblastoma patients, although molecular status was otherwise variable. PBMC were collected before vaccination, two weeks after the third vaccination, and at tumor progression if tumor progression occurred. Genomic DNA was extracted with the Qiagen DNeasy Blood extraction Kit. Using the immunoSEQ assay, TCRB CDR3 regions were amplified from approximately 2.1 micrograms of genomic DNA, or from all available DNA when less than that was on hand. Multiplex PCR used 60 forward primers for TCR V beta segments and 13 reverse primers for J beta segments. Synthetic control templates were spiked into each sample at limiting dilution to estimate reads per starting template. Reads of 87 bp were generated by sequencing on the Illumina HiSeq System. For the original study's pipeline: PCR and sequencing errors were removed by a nearest neighbor algorithm that merged closely related sequences. TCR overlap was measured as the percentage of unique tumor TCR beta sequences also present in the same patient's peripheral blood. TCRdb provides this immuneACCESS table in a form limited to in-frame rearrangements. Some clones are lacking; in checked studies, under half of them reflect an unresolved V gene, and why the rest are absent is not known. V and J calls plus clone size are reproduced from that table; the DNA served to infer D and trimming. This sample gives tens of thousands of clones in total; more than 75% of them show up just once. The ten largest clones represent approximately 2.2% of the sample.

The sample originates from a study of glioma-infiltrating T cells after dendritic cell vaccination (dated by TCRdb to between 2015 and 2016). For context, the study as a whole: The cohort comprised around 15 glioblastoma patients from Phase I and II dendritic cell vaccination trials, 9 newly diagnosed and 6 with recurrent disease. Patients received three intradermal dendritic cell vaccine injections at biweekly intervals in the arm below the axilla. TCR sequencing metrics, including TIL content and tumor-blood repertoire overlap, were correlated with survival after dendritic cell vaccination. The vaccine consisted of monocyte-derived dendritic cells cultured approximately 7 days with IL-4 and GM-CSF, then pulsed overnight with autologous tumor lysate. Between 2003 and 2012, the patients were given dendritic cell vaccination pulsed with autologous tumor lysate. Deep sequencing of TCR beta CDR3 regions was used to quantify tumor-infiltrating lymphocyte content and compare tumor and blood repertoires in dendritic cell-vaccinated glioblastoma patients. The paper's findings and limits, for the study overall: The cohort was small and heterogeneous, few patients had complete blood and tumor sets, and even fewer had initial-recurrent tumor pairs. The TCR overlap response model with three groups was called speculative and said to need prospective validation. Longer time to progression and overall survival after dendritic cell vaccination were predicted by higher estimated pretreatment TIL content. TCR clonality showed no direct relationship with survival, which suggests that a diverse polyclonal response may matter.

V is cut back by 8 bases and J by 0 bases, with 5 bases in the junction unmatched. The CDR3 holds 15 amino acids from the cysteine to the phenylalanine. Here the CDR3 DNA is all that survives: 45 bases in frame from base 1. CDR1 and CDR2 were assigned from the germline V gene (reference sequence) as MNHNY and SVGAGI. The clonotype was recovered from a human donor with glioblastoma. The chain links TRBV6-6 with TRBJ1-5, with TRBD1 matching 9 junction bases. This specimen was blood, taken after dendritic cell vaccination. The nucleotide sequence reads TGTGCCAGCGTTCGGGACAGGGTTAGCAATCAGCCCCAGCATTTT. This sequence encodes CASVRDRVSNQPQHF.